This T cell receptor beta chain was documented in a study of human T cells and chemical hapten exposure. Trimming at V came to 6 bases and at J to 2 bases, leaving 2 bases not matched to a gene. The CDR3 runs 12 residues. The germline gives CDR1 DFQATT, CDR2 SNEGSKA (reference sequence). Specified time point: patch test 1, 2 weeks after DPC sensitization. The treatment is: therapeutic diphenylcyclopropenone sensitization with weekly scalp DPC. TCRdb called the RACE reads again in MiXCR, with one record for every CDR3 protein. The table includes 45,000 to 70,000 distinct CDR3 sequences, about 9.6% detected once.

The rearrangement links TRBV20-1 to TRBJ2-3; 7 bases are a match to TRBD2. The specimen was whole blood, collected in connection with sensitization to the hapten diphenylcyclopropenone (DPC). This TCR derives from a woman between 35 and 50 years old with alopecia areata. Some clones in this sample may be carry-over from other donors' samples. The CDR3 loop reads CSAGLDTDTQYF. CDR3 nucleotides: TGCAGTGCCGGACTAGACACAGATACGCAGTATTTT.